A selection of T cell receptor beta chains follows, all from one sample in a study of cytomegalovirus exposure and HLA in healthy donors. TCRdb's table, derived via immunoSEQ multiplex PCR, lists solely in-frame clones and lacks some. The sample holds approximately 140,000 clones, roughly 73% seen once. The sample consisted of PBMCs. The source of these receptors is a woman in her thirties or forties in good health and CMV-seronegative. CDR3s include the opening cysteine and the closing phenylalanine or tryptophan. D genes are given only for firm matches. Some rows mark clone size as missing; the rest say once, few, many or name a class of expanded clone.

d_call,v_call,clone_size,j_call,cdr3_aa,cdr3_nt
TRBD1,TRBV2,.,TRBJ1-2,CASSSGRTGGYGYTF,TGTGCCAGCAGCAGTGGAAGGACAGGGGGCTATGGCTACACCTTC
.,TRBV19,.,TRBJ1-5,CASSIERENQPQHF,TGTGCCAGTAGTATTGAGAGGGAGAATCAGCCCCAGCATTTT
TRBD1,TRBV19,once,TRBJ1-1,CASNSQGLYTEAFF,TGTGCCAGTAACTCACAGGGGTTGTACACTGAAGCTTTCTTT
.,TRBV6-1,.,TRBJ2-3,CASSLTTSTDTQYF,TGTGCCAGCAGTTTGACAACCAGCACAGATACGCAGTATTTT
.,TRBV28,.,TRBJ2-5,CASSGGASETQYF,TGTGCCAGCAGCGGAGGGGCAAGTGAGACCCAGTACTTC
.,TRBV5-1,.,TRBJ1-4,CASSVVGQGGEKLFF,TGCGCCAGCAGCGTTGTAGGTCAGGGAGGCGAAAAACTGTTTTTT
.,TRBV4-2,few,TRBJ2-1,CASSLSDSTRAYNEQFF,TGTGCCAGCAGCCTGTCGGACTCCACAAGAGCCTACAATGAGCAGTTCTTC
.,TRBV5-1,once,TRBJ1-6,CASSLDRTGNSPLHF,TGCGCCAGCAGCCTGGACAGAACGGGGAATTCACCCCTCCACTTT
.,TRBV28,.,TRBJ2-1,CASSPGAVYNEQFF,TGTGCCAGCAGCCCGGGAGCGGTGTACAATGAGCAGTTCTTC
.,TRBV19,.,TRBJ1-5,CASSTGPQHF,TGTGCCAGTAGTACAGGCCCCCAGCATTTT
.,TRBV7-8,.,TRBJ1-3,CASSLEEFSGNTIYF,TGTGCCAGCAGCCTAGAGGAGTTCTCTGGAAACACCATATATTTT
.,TRBV7-2,.,TRBJ1-1,CASSRLTVDTEAFF,TGTGCCAGCAGCCGGCTGACAGTAGACACTGAAGCTTTCTTT
.,TRBV11-3,.,TRBJ2-3,CASSLDLTDTQYF,TGTGCCAGCAGCTTAGACCTCACAGATACGCAGTATTTT
TRBD1,TRBV7-2,.,TRBJ1-3,CASSFKTGGASGNTIYF,TGTGCCAGCAGCTTTAAGACAGGGGGCGCCTCTGGAAACACCATATATTTT
.,TRBV5-6,.,TRBJ1-1,CASSLQGSTEAFF,TGTGCCAGCAGCTTGCAGGGGTCGACTGAAGCTTTCTTT
.,TRBV7-9,.,TRBJ2-2,CASSLWTAGTGELFF,TGTGCCAGCAGCTTGTGGACAGCGGGGACCGGGGAGCTGTTTTTT
.,TRBV5-1,.,TRBJ2-5,CASSLRGLEETQYF,TGCGCCAGCAGCTTGAGAGGTCTGGAAGAGACCCAGTACTTC
TRBD1,TRBV10-2,.,TRBJ1-4,CASSDPGQGVEKLFF,TGCGCCAGCAGTGACCCGGGACAGGGGGTAGAAAAACTGTTTTTT
TRBD2,TRBV10-3,few,TRBJ2-3,CAISDLPGLAGGNTDTQYF,TGTGCCATCAGTGACTTACCGGGACTAGCGGGGGGGAACACAGATACGCAGTATTTT
TRBD2,TRBV7-9,.,TRBJ2-3,CASSLMTSGPSNTQYF,TGTGCCAGCAGCTTAATGACTAGCGGGCCGTCGAATACGCAGTATTTT
TRBD2,TRBV5-1,.,TRBJ2-1,CASSLAPGLADYNEQFF,TGCGCCAGCAGCTTGGCCCCGGGACTAGCGGACTACAATGAGCAGTTCTTC
.,TRBV6-5,.,TRBJ2-7,CASSPGKGYEQYF,TGTGCCAGCTCGCCAGGGAAAGGCTACGAGCAGTACTTC
.,TRBV28,.,TRBJ2-3,CASSLLADTQYF,TGTGCCAGCAGTTTACTAGCGGATACGCAGTATTTT
.,TRBV11-2,.,TRBJ1-4,CASSYVYTGIANEKLFF,TGTGCCAGCAGCTATGTCTACACAGGGATCGCTAATGAAAAACTGTTTTTT
TRBD2,TRBV5-4,few,TRBJ2-3,CASSLASGGLSTDTQYF,TGTGCCAGCAGCTTGGCAAGCGGGGGCCTAAGCACAGATACGCAGTATTTT
TRBD1,TRBV5-1,few,TRBJ1-6,CASSWGTGNSPLHF,TGCGCCAGCAGTTGGGGGACAGGGAATTCACCCCTCCACTTT
.,TRBV4-1,.,TRBJ1-2,CASSQVVRVGNYGYTF,TGCGCCAGCAGCCAAGTCGTCAGGGTGGGGAACTATGGCTACACCTTC
.,TRBV19,.,TRBJ1-4,CASSVLLTMSNEKLFF,TGTGCCAGTAGTGTGCTGTTGACAATGTCCAATGAAAAACTGTTTTTT
TRBD1,TRBV19,once,TRBJ1-1,CASSPQQGATEAFF,TGTGCCAGTAGTCCGCAACAGGGGGCCACTGAAGCTTTCTTT
.,TRBV11-2,.,TRBJ1-2,CASSLGAANYGYTF,TGTGCCAGCAGCTTAGGGGCAGCTAATTATGGCTACACCTTC
.,TRBV19,.,TRBJ2-2,CASSIYQGHGELFF,TGTGCCAGTAGTATATACCAGGGGCACGGGGAGCTGTTTTTT
.,TRBV7-9,.,TRBJ1-2,CASSSSYGYTF,TGTGCCAGCAGCTCTAGCTATGGCTACACCTTC
.,TRBV27,.,TRBJ1-2,CASSLRGNYGYTF,TGTGCCAGCAGTTTAAGGGGCAACTATGGCTACACCTTC
TRBD2,TRBV7-9,.,TRBJ2-3,CASSLTSGGPTDTQYF,TGTGCCAGCAGCTTGACTAGCGGGGGGCCCACAGATACGCAGTATTTT
.,TRBV6-1,.,TRBJ2-1,CASTLQGWEQFF,TGTGCCAGCACCCTACAGGGCTGGGAGCAGTTCTTC
TRBD1,TRBV6-6,few,TRBJ2-7,CASTPAAGGYEQYF,TGTGCCAGCACCCCGGCGGCAGGGGGCTACGAGCAGTACTTC
.,TRBV7-3,.,TRBJ2-5,CASARTFQETQYF,TGTGCCAGCGCTCGGACTTTTCAAGAGACCCAGTACTTC
.,TRBV5-4,.,TRBJ1-1,CASSLEGGNTEAFF,TGTGCCAGCAGCTTAGAAGGGGGAAACACTGAAGCTTTCTTT
TRBD1,TRBV15,once,TRBJ2-1,CATETGGDEQFF,TGTGCCACAGAAACAGGGGGCGATGAGCAGTTCTTC
TRBD2,TRBV29-1,.,TRBJ2-3,CSVDILAGGRRTDTQYF,TGCAGCGTTGACATACTAGCGGGGGGGCGTCGCACAGATACGCAGTATTTT
.,TRBV19,.,TRBJ1-1,CASSMFDSLNTEAFF,TGTGCCAGTAGTATGTTTGACAGCCTGAACACTGAAGCTTTCTTT
.,TRBV7-8,.,TRBJ2-4,CASSFAGESWDIQYF,TGTGCCAGCAGCTTCGCAGGGGAAAGTTGGGACATTCAGTACTTC
TRBD1,TRBV7-3,.,TRBJ2-5,CASAGTGTQETQYF,TGTGCCAGCGCGGGGACAGGGACACAAGAGACCCAGTACTTC
.,TRBV4-1,few,TRBJ2-7,CASSQEDSQTYEQYF,TGCGCCAGCAGCCAAGAAGACAGCCAGACCTACGAGCAGTACTTC
.,TRBV19,.,TRBJ1-1,CASSARRNTEAFF,TGTGCCAGTAGTGCCCGGAGAAACACTGAAGCTTTCTTT
.,TRBV15,.,TRBJ1-5,CATSREAGVNQPQHF,TGTGCCACCAGCAGAGAGGCCGGGGTTAATCAGCCCCAGCATTTT
TRBD1,TRBV6-1,.,TRBJ1-6,CASSEASGQGDSPLHF,TGTGCCAGCAGTGAAGCATCGGGACAGGGAGATTCACCCCTCCACTTT
TRBD2,TRBV4-1,.,TRBJ2-7,CASSQGGLAGTYEQYF,TGCGCCAGCAGCCAAGGAGGACTAGCGGGAACCTACGAGCAGTACTTC
TRBD1,TRBV9,.,TRBJ2-1,CASSVGDRVYNEQFF,TGTGCCAGCAGCGTAGGGGACAGGGTTTACAATGAGCAGTTCTTC
TRBD1,TRBV7-6,few,TRBJ1-5,CASSLGQGHGQPQHF,TGTGCCAGCAGCTTAGGACAGGGTCATGGACAGCCCCAGCATTTT
.,TRBV5-1,.,TRBJ1-1,CASSLIQGTREAFF,TGCGCCAGCAGCTTGATCCAGGGAACCCGTGAAGCTTTCTTT
TRBD1,TRBV18,.,TRBJ1-4,CASSRTGDNEKLFF,TGTGCCAGCTCGCGGACAGGCGACAATGAAAAACTGTTTTTT
TRBD1,TRBV5-1,few,TRBJ1-1,CASSSQGDVAEAFF,TGCGCCAGCAGCTCTCAGGGGGACGTCGCTGAAGCTTTCTTT
.,TRBV5-4,.,TRBJ1-1,CASSLTTGPNTEAFF,TGTGCCAGCAGCCTGACGACAGGACCGAACACTGAAGCTTTCTTT
.,TRBV21-1,.,TRBJ2-7,CASSKARDGDPYEQYF,TGTGCCAGCAGCAAAGCCCGAGACGGAGACCCCTACGAGCAGTACTTC
.,TRBV5-6,few,TRBJ1-1,CASSIDSTTDDTEAFF,TGTGCCAGCAGCATCGACAGTACCACGGACGACACTGAAGCTTTCTTT
.,TRBV19,.,TRBJ2-1,CASIGQPNNEQFF,TGTGCCAGTATTGGACAGCCAAACAATGAGCAGTTCTTC
TRBD1,TRBV28,.,TRBJ2-5,CASSLPGQGHQTQYF,TGTGCCAGCAGTTTACCGGGACAGGGTCACCAGACCCAGTACTTC